Following are 5 T cell receptor beta chains from one sample sequenced in a study of beta chain features in type 1 diabetes. Their specific antigens are unknown. Study findings and constraints: Shortening of TCRB CDR3s, moderate but significant, appeared in all four CD4+ subsets of Type 1 diabetes patients.

All of the isolated RNA was reverse transcribed, so expressed TCRB transcripts were sequenced. TCRdb keeps only in-frame clones here, not all; method: immunoSEQ multiplex PCR. The sample carries about 340,000 clones, about 14% recorded once. Input material: naive CD4+ T cells from blood. The receptors come from a woman under 30 with type 1 diabetes.

The rearrangement uses TRBV23-1 and TRBJ2-1; possibly TRBD1 for D (6 bases). TRBV23-1 is noted as an ORF with a role that remains uncertain. Between the trimmed V and J ends, which lost 0 bases and 9 bases, there was a span of 15 bases. The CDR3 has 15 amino acids. The CDR3 here is CASSQSVPSRGEQFF. The CDR3 coding sequence is TGCGCCAGCAGTCAATCTGTTCCAAGCAGGGGTGAGCAGTTCTTC.

The chain links TRBV6-5 to TRBJ1-1; 8 bases agree with TRBD1. CDR3 length equals 14 residues. With 6 bases clipped from V and 1 base from J, the junction kept 4 bases outside the gene matches. Germline assignment: CDR1 MNHEY and CDR2 SVGAGI. The CDR3 coding sequence is TGTGCCAGCAGCCGGGGGACAGGGAACACTGAAGCTTTCTTT. Translation: CASSRGTGNTEAFF.

The rearrangement uses TRBV7-9 and TRBJ2-1; 15 bases fit TRBD2. The CDR3 length is 17 residues. CDR1 and CDR2 from the germline V gene are SEHNR and FQNEAQ (reference sequence). The V gene end was trimmed by 4 bases and the J gene end by 8 bases; junction bases not matched to a gene: 9. CDR3 in DNA: TGTGCCAGCAGCTCCCCCGGACTAGCGGGAGGGCCGGATGAGCAGTTCTTC. It specifies CASSSPGLAGGPDEQFF.

The CDR3 sequence: CASSSSTGGMKPQHF. As DNA, the CDR3 is TGTGCCAGCAGTTCCTCGACAGGGGGTATGAAGCCCCAGCATTTT. The chain combines TRBV28 with TRBJ1-5; the match to TRBD1 covers 9 bases. Germline V gives CDR1 MDHEN, CDR2 SYDVKM. The CDR3 consists of 15 residues. V trimming: 4 bases; J trimming: 8 bases; junction bases outside the gene matches: 9.

This clone was seen a few times. The chain combines TRBV5-1 with TRBJ2-5; a weak D match, TRBD2 (6 bases). This CDR3 region has 16 residues. Germline V gene data show CDR1 as SGHRS and CDR2 as YFSETQ. Trimming cost V 2 bases and J 2 bases, with 16 bases left between them. CDR3 coding DNA: TGCGCCAGCAGCTTAGGGATGGCCCGGGGGCAAGAGACCCAGTACTTC. Translated, it gives CASSLGMARGQETQYF.